This T cell receptor beta chain originates from a study of blood T cell repertoires in COVID-19 (dated by TCRdb to 2018 to 2020). In the study overall: Collaborator samples came from the United States, Italy and Spain and covered acute and convalescent phases of COVID-19. The material from the prospective study consisted of cDNA or gDNA derived from T cells, B-cell-depleted T cells, or PBMCs. Deeply sampled blood TCRbeta repertoires from subjects exposed to, actively infected with, or recovered from COVID-19 were included in the dataset. Sample metadata almost always included a de-identified subject ID, COVID-19 status, age in years and sex. The repertoires were released in a freely available public database meant as a resource for research on the immune response to SARS-CoV-2. The samples were drawn from two sources: the first 160 participants of the ongoing ImmuneRACE study, and 1,200 or so subjects contributed by 6 global collaborators. Where available, HLA class I and class II types were taken from metadata supplied by the sample provider and were not determined by assay-based typing.

Comment on this clone: Its antigen is not yet known. The input lacks base qualities; no much larger clone sits a single base away.

The immunoSEQ Assay, a bias-controlled multiplex PCR, was used to amplify TCRbeta CDR3 regions from genomic DNA. The paper's data handling went like this. Nucleated cell counts per sample were estimated from amplification of reference gene primers within the assay. Sequence reads were collapsed and filtered to measure the absolute abundance of every unique TCRbeta CDR3 rearrangement. For each sample, productive Simpson clonality was calculated as the square root of Simpson's diversity index across productive rearrangements. Not all clones reach the TCRdb copy of this immuneACCESS table, which keeps in-frame sequences only. Checked studies attribute under half of the gap to unresolved V genes and leave the rest unexplained. Clone size and V and J calls were adopted from that table, with D and trimming inferred from the DNA. The sample table lists roughly 100,000 clones, just under 85% of them with a count of one. More than 9% of the sample rests with the top ten.

Via the germline V gene (reference sequence), CDR1 is LNHDA and CDR2 SQIVND. Trimming removed 3 bases from V and 10 bases from J, leaving 15 bases between the germline ends. The cysteine opens and the phenylalanine closes a CDR3 of 14 amino acids. Only the CDR3 portion is preserved as DNA: 42 bases, with reading frame beginning at the first base. General findings and caveats noted by the study authors: Clinical and demographic metadata were provided uncurated, with the amount varying by source and participant.

The collaborating institutions used their own protocols to collect whole blood in K2EDTA tubes. For TCRbeta analysis, collaborators shipped samples as frozen whole blood, isolated PBMCs, or DNA extracted from either of those sample types. The specimen was peripheral blood. The source is a man between 65 and 85 years old with acute or convalescent COVID-19. This receptor chain uses TRBV19 and TRBJ2-2, with the D gene uncertain. The nucleotide sequence reads as follows: TGTGCCAGTAGTATTAACTCGGTTTTCGTGGAGCTGTTTTTT. Its protein reads: CASSINSVFVELFF.